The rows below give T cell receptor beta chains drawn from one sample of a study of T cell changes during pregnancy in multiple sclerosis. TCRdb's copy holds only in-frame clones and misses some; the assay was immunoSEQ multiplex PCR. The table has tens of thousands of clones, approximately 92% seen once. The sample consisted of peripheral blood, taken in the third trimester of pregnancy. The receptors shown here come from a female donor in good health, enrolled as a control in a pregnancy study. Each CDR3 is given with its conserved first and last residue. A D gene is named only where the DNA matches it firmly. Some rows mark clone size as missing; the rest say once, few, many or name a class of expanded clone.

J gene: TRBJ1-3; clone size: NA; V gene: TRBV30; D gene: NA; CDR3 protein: CAWTRMGPISGNTIYF; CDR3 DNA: TGTGCCTGGACCCGAATGGGGCCAATCTCTGGAAACACCATATATTTT
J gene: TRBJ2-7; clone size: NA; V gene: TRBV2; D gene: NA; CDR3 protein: CASSLTAQPYEQYF; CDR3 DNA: TGTGCCAGCAGCCTCACCGCACAGCCCTACGAGCAGTACTTC
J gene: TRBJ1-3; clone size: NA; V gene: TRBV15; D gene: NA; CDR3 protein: CATSRERRGPSGNTIYF; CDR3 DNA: TGTGCCACCAGCAGAGAACGGCGGGGACCCTCTGGAAACACCATATATTTT
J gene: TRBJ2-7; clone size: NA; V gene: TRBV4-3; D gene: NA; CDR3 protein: CASSQDLTSLYEQYF; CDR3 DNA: TGCGCCAGCAGCCAAGACCTGACTAGTCTCTACGAGCAGTACTTC
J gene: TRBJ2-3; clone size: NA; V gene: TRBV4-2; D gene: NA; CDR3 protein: CASSQENQGPSTDTQYF; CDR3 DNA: TGTGCCAGCAGCCAAGAAAACCAGGGGCCTAGCACAGATACGCAGTATTTT
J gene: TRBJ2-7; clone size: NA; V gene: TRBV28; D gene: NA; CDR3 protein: CAGDVWAYEQYF; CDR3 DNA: TGTGCCGGTGATGTCTGGGCTTACGAGCAGTACTTC
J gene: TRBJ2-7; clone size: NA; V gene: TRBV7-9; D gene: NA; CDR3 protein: CASSASSYEQYF; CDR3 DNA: TGTGCCAGCAGTGCAAGTAGCTACGAGCAGTACTTC
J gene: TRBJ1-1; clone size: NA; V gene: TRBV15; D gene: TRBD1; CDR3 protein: CATSSRTGLNTEAFF; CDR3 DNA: TGTGCCACCAGCTCGAGGACAGGGCTGAACACTGAAGCTTTCTTT
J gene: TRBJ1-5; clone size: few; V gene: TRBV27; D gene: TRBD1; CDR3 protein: CASRRTGSNQPQHF; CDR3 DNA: TGTGCCAGCAGGAGGACAGGGAGCAATCAGCCCCAGCATTTT
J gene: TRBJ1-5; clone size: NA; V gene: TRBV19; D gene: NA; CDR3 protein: CASSHLAGPSNQPQHF; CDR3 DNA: TGTGCCAGTAGCCATCTGGCAGGGCCTAGCAATCAGCCCCAGCATTTT
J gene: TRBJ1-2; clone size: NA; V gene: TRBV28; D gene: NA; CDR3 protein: CASLTVKSNYGYTF; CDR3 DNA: TGTGCCAGTCTTACAGTGAAATCTAACTATGGCTACACCTTC
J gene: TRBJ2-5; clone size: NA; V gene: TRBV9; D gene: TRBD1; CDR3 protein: CASSEGQPRQETQYF; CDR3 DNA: TGTGCCAGCAGCGAGGGACAGCCCCGGCAAGAGACCCAGTACTTC
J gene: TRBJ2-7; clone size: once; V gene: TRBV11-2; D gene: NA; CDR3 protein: CASSLGRGSSYEQYF; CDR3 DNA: TGTGCCAGCAGCCTGGGGCGGGGTAGCTCCTACGAGCAGTACTTC
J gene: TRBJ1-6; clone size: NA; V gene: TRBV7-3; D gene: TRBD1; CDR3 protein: CASSLGTANSPLHF; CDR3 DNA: TGTGCCAGCAGCTTAGGGACAGCGAATTCACCCCTCCACTTT
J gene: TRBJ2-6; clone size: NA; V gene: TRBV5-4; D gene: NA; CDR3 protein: CASSLARRSGANVLTF; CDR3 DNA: TGTGCCAGCAGCTTGGCGAGGAGATCTGGGGCCAACGTCCTGACTTTC
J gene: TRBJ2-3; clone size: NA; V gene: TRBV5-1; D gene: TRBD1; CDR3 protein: CASSLRGTGAKDTQYF; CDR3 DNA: TGCGCCAGCAGCTTAAGGGGGACAGGGGCTAAAGATACGCAGTATTTT
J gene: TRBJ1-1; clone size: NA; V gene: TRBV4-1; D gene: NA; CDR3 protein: CASSQAGGANTEAFF; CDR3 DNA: TGCGCCAGCAGCCAGGCCGGGGGGGCGAACACTGAAGCTTTCTTT
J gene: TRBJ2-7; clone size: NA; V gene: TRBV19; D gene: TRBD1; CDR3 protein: CASRATGVSYEQYF; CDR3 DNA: TGTGCCAGTAGGGCGACAGGGGTCAGCTACGAGCAGTACTTC
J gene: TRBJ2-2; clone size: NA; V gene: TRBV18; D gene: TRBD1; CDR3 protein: CASSPLAGQGPGELFF; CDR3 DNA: TGTGCCAGCTCACCACTCGCAGGACAGGGGCCCGGGGAGCTGTTTTTT
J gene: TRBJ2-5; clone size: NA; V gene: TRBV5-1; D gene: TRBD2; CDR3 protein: CASHGSAGVQETQYF; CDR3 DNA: TGCGCCAGCCACGGGTCAGCGGGGGTTCAAGAGACCCAGTACTTC
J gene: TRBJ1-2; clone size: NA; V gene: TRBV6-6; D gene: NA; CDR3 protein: CASSYSGGEGGYTF; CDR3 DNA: TGTGCCAGCAGTTATTCGGGGGGGGAGGGTGGCTACACCTTC
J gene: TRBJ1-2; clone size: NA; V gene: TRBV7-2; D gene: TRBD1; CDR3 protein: CASTKRDRGVYGYTF; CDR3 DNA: TGTGCCAGCACCAAAAGGGACAGGGGCGTGTATGGCTACACCTTC
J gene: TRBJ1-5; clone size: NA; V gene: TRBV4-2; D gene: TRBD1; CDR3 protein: CASSRTGDSNQPQHF; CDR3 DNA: TGTGCCAGCAGCCGGACAGGGGACAGCAATCAGCCCCAGCATTTT
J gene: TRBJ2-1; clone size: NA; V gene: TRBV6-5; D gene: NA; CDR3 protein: CASSYSLVGNEQFF; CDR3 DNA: TGTGCCAGCAGTTACTCGCTAGTTGGGAATGAGCAGTTCTTC
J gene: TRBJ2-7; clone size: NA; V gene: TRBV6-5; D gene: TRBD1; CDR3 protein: CASSYLMGQGMHEQYF; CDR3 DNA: TGTGCCAGCAGTTACTTGATGGGACAGGGGATGCACGAGCAGTACTTC
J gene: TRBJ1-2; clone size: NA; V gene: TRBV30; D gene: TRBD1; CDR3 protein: CAWSEQGGPYGYTF; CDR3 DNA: TGTGCCTGGAGTGAACAGGGGGGCCCATATGGCTACACCTTC
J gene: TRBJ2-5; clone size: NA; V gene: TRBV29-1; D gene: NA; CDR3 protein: CSVPYGEAETQYF; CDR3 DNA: TGCAGCGTTCCGTACGGAGAAGCAGAGACCCAGTACTTC
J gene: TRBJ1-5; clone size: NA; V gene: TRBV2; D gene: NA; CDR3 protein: CATRQTNSNQPQHF; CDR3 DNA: TGTGCCACCCGACAGACGAATAGCAATCAGCCCCAGCATTTT
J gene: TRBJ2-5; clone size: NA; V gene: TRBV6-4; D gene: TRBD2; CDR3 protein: CASKEGLAGGKETQYF; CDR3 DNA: TGTGCCAGCAAGGAAGGACTAGCGGGGGGGAAAGAGACCCAGTACTTC
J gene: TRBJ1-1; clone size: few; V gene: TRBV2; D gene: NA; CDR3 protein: CASSGERLDEAFF; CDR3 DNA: TGTGCCAGCAGTGGCGAGAGGTTGGATGAAGCTTTCTTT
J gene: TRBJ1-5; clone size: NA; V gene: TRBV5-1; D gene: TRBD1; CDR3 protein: CASRLDGTGDQPQHF; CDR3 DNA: TGCGCCAGCAGACTTGACGGGACAGGAGATCAGCCCCAGCATTTT
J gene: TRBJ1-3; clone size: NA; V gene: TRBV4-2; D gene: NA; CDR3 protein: CASSQETVSGNTIYF; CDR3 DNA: TGTGCCAGCAGCCAAGAAACAGTCTCTGGAAACACCATATATTTT
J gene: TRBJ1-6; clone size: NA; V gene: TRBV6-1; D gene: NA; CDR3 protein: CASSESVYNSPLHF; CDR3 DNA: TGTGCCAGCAGTGAATCGGTGTATAATTCACCCCTCCACTTT
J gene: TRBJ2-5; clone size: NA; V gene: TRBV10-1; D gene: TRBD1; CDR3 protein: CASGRTGVGETQYF; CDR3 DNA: TGCGCCAGCGGAAGGACAGGGGTGGGTGAGACCCAGTACTTC
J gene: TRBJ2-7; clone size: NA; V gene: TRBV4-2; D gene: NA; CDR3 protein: CASSRGLPNYEQYF; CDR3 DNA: TGTGCCAGCAGCCGGGGACTGCCGAACTACGAGCAGTACTTC
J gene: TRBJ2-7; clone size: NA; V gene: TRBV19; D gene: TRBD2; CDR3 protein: CASSERGIHEQYF; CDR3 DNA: TGTGCCAGCAGCGAGCGGGGTATCCACGAGCAGTACTTC
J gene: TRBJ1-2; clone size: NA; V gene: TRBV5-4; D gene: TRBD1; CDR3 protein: CASSLGDREAYGYTF; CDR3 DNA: TGTGCCAGCAGCTTGGGGGACAGGGAAGCCTATGGCTACACCTTC
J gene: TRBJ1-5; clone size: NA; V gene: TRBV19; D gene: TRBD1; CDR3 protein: CASSIRGQGANQPQHF; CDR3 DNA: TGTGCCAGTAGTATAAGAGGGCAGGGGGCGAATCAGCCCCAGCATTTT
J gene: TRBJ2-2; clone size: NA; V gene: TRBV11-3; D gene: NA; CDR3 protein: CASSVPGTGELFF; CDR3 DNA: TGTGCCAGCAGCGTTCCAGGGACCGGGGAGCTGTTTTTT
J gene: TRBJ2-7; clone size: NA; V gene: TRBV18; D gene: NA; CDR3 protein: CASSPVEGDYEQYF; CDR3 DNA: TGTGCCAGCTCACCAGTTGAGGGAGACTACGAGCAGTACTTC
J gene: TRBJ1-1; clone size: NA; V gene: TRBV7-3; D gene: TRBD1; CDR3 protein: CASSLAPGQGTEAFF; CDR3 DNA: TGTGCCAGCAGCTTAGCTCCGGGACAGGGGACTGAAGCTTTCTTT
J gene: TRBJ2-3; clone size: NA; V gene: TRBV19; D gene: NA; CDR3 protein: CASSIAGGGTDTQYF; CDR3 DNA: TGTGCCAGTAGTATAGCCGGAGGGGGCACAGATACGCAGTATTTT
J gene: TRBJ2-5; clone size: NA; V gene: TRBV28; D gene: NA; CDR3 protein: CASSLGPALGAYEETQYF; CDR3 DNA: TGTGCCAGCAGTTTAGGGCCCGCGTTAGGCGCATACGAAGAGACCCAGTACTTC
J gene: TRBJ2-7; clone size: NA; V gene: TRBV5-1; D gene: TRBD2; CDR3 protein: CASSFSGRITNEQYF; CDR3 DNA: TGCGCCAGCAGCTTCTCCGGGAGGATTACAAACGAGCAGTACTTC
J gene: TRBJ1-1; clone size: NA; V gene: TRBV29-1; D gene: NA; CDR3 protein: CSVDRPGLNTEAFF; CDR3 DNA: TGCAGCGTTGACCGCCCGGGGTTGAACACTGAAGCTTTCTTT
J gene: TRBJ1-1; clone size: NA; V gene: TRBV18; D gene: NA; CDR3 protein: CASSPGGDTEAFF; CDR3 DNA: TGTGCCAGCTCCCCCGGCGGAGACACTGAAGCTTTCTTT
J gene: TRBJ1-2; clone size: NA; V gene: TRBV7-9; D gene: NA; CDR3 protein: CASSPGQGNYGYTF; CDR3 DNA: TGTGCCAGCAGCCCGGGACAAGGAAACTATGGCTACACCTTC
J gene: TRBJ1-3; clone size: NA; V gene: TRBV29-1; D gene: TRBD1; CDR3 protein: CSVWDRGSGNTIYF; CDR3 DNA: TGCAGCGTTTGGGACAGGGGGTCTGGAAACACCATATATTTT
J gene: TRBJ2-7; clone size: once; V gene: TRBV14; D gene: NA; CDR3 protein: CASSQGGVYGAAYEQYF; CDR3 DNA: TGTGCCAGCAGCCAAGGTGGGGTTTATGGGGCCGCCTACGAGCAGTACTTC
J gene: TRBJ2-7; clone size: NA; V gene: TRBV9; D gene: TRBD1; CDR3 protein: CASSQGTGGPPGGSSYEQYF; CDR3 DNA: TGTGCCAGCAGCCAAGGGACAGGGGGCCCCCCGGGGGGTAGCTCCTACGAGCAGTACTTC
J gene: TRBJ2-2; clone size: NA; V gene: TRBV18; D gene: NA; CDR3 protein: CASSPMDPRGPGELFF; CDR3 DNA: TGTGCCAGCTCACCAATGGACCCCCGGGGTCCCGGGGAGCTGTTTTTT
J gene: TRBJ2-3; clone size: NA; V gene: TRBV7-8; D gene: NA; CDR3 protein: CASSSDLGDTQYF; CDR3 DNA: TGTGCCAGCAGCTCCGACCTAGGAGATACGCAGTATTTT